Listed here are 10 T cell receptor beta chains from one sample, sequenced in a study of shared clonotypes between healthy human individuals. Method: immunoSEQ multiplex PCR; TCRdb's copy keeps in-frame clones and lacks some. Among approximately 2.4 million clones listed, under 97% were seen once. Input material: naive CD4+ T cells sorted from blood. The sample's subset: CD45RA+ positively selected. The receptors were sampled from a young man in good health.

The gene calls are TRBV9 and TRBJ2-6, with D maybe TRBD1 (6 bases). The germline gives CDR1 SGDLS, CDR2 YYNGEE. V was clipped by 4 bases and J by 2 bases, with 10 bases between them. CDR3 length equals 15 residues. DNA for the CDR3: TGTGCCAGCAGCATCTCAGGGGCTGGGGCCAACGTCCTGACTTTC. This gives the protein CASSISGAGANVLTF. The full variable domain, rest sourced from reference TRBV9 and TRBJ2-6, is DSGVTQTPKHLITATGQRVTLRCSPRSGDLSVYWYQQSLDQGLQFLIQYYNGEERAKGNILERFSAQQFPDLHSELNLSSLELGDSALYFCASSISGAGANVLTFGAGSRLTVL.

V is TRBV5-4 and J is TRBJ2-1; D is ambiguous. The CDR3 extends over 14 amino acids. Trimming cost V 0 bases and J 9 bases, with 13 bases left between them. CDR1 SGHNT and CDR2 YYREEE come from the germline V gene (reference sequence). CDR3 protein: CASSLVASDGEQFF. CDR3 nucleotides: TGTGCCAGCAGCTTGGTGGCTAGTGATGGTGAGCAGTTCTTC.

V and J are TRBV7-9 and TRBJ2-4; D not certain. Germline V CDR1 and CDR2: SEHNR, FQNEAQ (reference sequence). V was pared by 5 bases and J by 3 bases, with 20 bases between. This CDR3 has 17 amino acids. DNA for the CDR3: TGTGCCAGCAGCGCCGTAGGTCTTGGGAATGACAAAAACATTCAGTACTTC. The encoded protein is CASSAVGLGNDKNIQYF. Combining the CDR3 with reference TRBV7-9 and TRBJ2-4 gives the whole variable domain DTGVSQNPRHKITKRGQNVTFRCDPISEHNRLYWYRQTLGQGPEFLTYFQNEAQLEKSRLLSDRFSAERPKGSFSTLEIQRTEQGDSAMYLCASSAVGLGNDKNIQYFGAGTRLSVL.

A note on this clone: This same CDR3 is encoded by further DNA sequences in the sample. The V gene is TRBV5-1, the J gene TRBJ2-1; 9 nucleotides line up with TRBD2. The V segment lost 1 base and the J segment 10 bases; nucleotides outside the gene matches: 6. Germline V lookup: CDR1 SGHRS, CDR2 YFSETQ. The CDR3 contains 14 residues. In nucleotides, the CDR3 is TGCGCCAGCAGCTTGAGTCTAGCGGGGAACGAGCAGTTCTTC. It translates to CASSLSLAGNEQFF.

The genes are TRBV25-1 and TRBJ1-1, with 11 bases identical to TRBD1. The CDR3 is made up of 16 amino acids. Losses at the gene ends were 5 bases for V and 3 bases for J; bases not matched to a gene: 8. CDR1 and CDR2 from the germline V gene are MGHDK and SYGVNS. The CDR3 nucleotides are TGTGCCAGCAGTCGAGCCGGGACAGGGGGATACACTGAAGCTTTCTTT. It encodes CASSRAGTGGYTEAFF. Full variable domain (rest looked up from reference TRBV25-1 and TRBJ1-1): EADIYQTPRYLVIGTGKKITLECSQTMGHDKMYWYQQDPGMELHLIHYSYGVNSTEKGDLSSESTVSRIRTEHFPLTLESARPSHTSQYLCASSRAGTGGYTEAFFGQGTRLTVV.

The V gene is TRBV5-1, the J gene TRBJ2-4; D may be TRBD1 (6 bases). There are 15 residues in the CDR3. The germline V gene has CDR1 SGHRS and CDR2 YFSETQ. Trimming took off 0 bases at V and 0 bases at J, with 7 bases between the two ends. As DNA, the CDR3 is TGCGCCAGCAGCTTGGCACAGGGAGCCAAAAACATTCAGTACTTC. It specifies CASSLAQGAKNIQYF.

This clone was found once. CDR3 coding DNA: TGTGCCTGGAGGGGTTCATCTAATGAAAAACTGTTTTTT. Protein product: CAWRGSSNEKLFF. The rearrangement uses TRBV30 and TRBJ1-4, with no clear D. Germline V lookup: CDR1 GTSNPN, CDR2 SVGIG (reference sequence). The CDR3 is made up of 13 amino acids. The V gene lost 3 bases and the J gene lost 3 bases, with 8 bases spanning the gap. Complete variable domain (other parts from reference TRBV30 and TRBJ1-4): SQTIHQWPATLVQPVGSPLSLECTVEGTSNPNLYWYRQAAGRGLQLLFYSVGIGQISSEVPQNLSASRPQDRQFILSSKKLLLSDSGFYLCAWRGSSNEKLFFGSGTQLSVL.

The chain has TRBV7-3 and TRBJ2-2; D possibly corresponds to TRBD1 (5 bases). The CDR3 has 12 amino acids. Germline values: CDR1 SGHTA, CDR2 FQGTGA. V lost 6 bases and J 5 bases, leaving 7 bases between the germline ends. CDR3 nucleotides: TGTGCCAGCAGGCAGGGAACCGGGGAGCTGTTTTTT. Translation: CASRQGTGELFF.

This sequence joins TRBV27 and TRBJ1-2; 10 bases match TRBD1. V lost 5 bases, J lost 7 bases, and 4 bases stayed unmatched. The CDR3 has 13 residues. CDR1 is MNHEY and CDR2 is SMNVEV in the germline V gene (reference sequence). CDR3 protein: CASSGTGVGGYTF. DNA of the CDR3: TGTGCCAGCAGTGGGACAGGGGTGGGTGGCTACACCTTC.

The rearrangement uses TRBV5-1 and TRBJ1-2; a weak D match, TRBD1 (6 bases). Germline CDR1 SGHRS, CDR2 YFSETQ. The CDR3 sequence is 15 residues long. V lost 4 bases to trimming and J lost 4 bases, with 17 bases between them. CDR3 DNA sequence: TGCGCCAGCAGCCCCGTACAGGGCGGGAGCTATGGCTACACCTTC. Protein sequence: CASSPVQGGSYGYTF.